This T cell receptor (beta chain) was sequenced for a study of beta chain features in type 1 diabetes. This clone occurred a few times. The antigen remains unidentified. This CDR3 has 16 amino acids. Germline CDR1 SGHRS, CDR2 YFSETQ. With V trimmed by 2 bases and J by 0 bases, 6 bases remained unmatched. Each donor gave one heparinised blood draw averaging about 110 mL. Whole-study findings and limits: Among patients with Type 1 diabetes, TCRB CDR3s were moderately but significantly shorter in every one of the four CD4+ subsets. When VDJ junctions were examined, type 1 diabetes patients showed fewer insertions and more deletions.

All of the isolated RNA was reverse transcribed, so expressed TCRB transcripts were sequenced. Profiled with immunoSEQ multiplex PCR; TCRdb holds only in-frame clones, not every one. The data hold 300,000 to 450,000 clones, with roughly 12% observed a single time. Input material: naive CD4+ T cells from blood. This clonotype was obtained from a young woman with type 1 diabetes. The rearrangement uses TRBV5-1 and TRBJ2-7; TRBD2 aligns across 9 bases. The chain's CDR3 is CASSFPERGASYEQYF. CDR3 coding DNA: TGCGCCAGCAGCTTTCCGGAGCGGGGGGCCTCCTACGAGCAGTACTTC.